This T cell receptor beta chain was recorded in a study of early T cells in non-severe SARS-CoV-2 infection. The overall study: The sequenced material was bulk RNA from unsorted whole blood, and its chains were unpaired.

CDR3 length equals 16 residues. CDR1 is MNHNS and CDR2 is SASEGT in the germline V gene. V was pared by 1 base and J by 4 bases, with 14 bases between. This clonotype counts as medium-sized. Its antigen remains unknown. General study points: VDJdb matches were skewed toward anti-spike CD8 T cell responses.

One entry per CDR3 protein results from TCRdb running MiXCR on the 5' RACE reads. Of approximately 100,000 distinct CDR3 sequences in the sample, approximately 16% were seen once. The rearrangement uses TRBV6-1 and TRBJ2-1, with D perhaps given as TRBD1 or TRBD2 (6 bases each). The material sequenced was whole blood. The TCR sequence derives from an adult who was a healthcare worker with PCR-confirmed SARS-CoV-2 infection or an uninfected control (not recorded which). The CDR3 loop is CASSEGSGGGYNEQFF. Written as DNA, the CDR3 is TGTGCCAGCAGTGAAGGGAGCGGAGGGGGTTACAATGAGCAGTTCTTC.